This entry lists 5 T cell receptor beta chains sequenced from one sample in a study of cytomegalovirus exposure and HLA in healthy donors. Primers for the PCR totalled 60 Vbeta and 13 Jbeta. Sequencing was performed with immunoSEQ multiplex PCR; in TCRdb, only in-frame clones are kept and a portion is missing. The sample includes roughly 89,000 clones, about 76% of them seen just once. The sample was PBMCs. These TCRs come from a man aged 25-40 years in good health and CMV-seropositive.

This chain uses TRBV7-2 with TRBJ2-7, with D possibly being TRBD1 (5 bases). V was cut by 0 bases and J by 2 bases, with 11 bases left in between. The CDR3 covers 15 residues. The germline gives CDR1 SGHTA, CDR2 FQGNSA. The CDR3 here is CASSLAWGPTYEQYF. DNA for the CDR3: TGTGCCAGCAGCTTAGCGTGGGGCCCCACCTACGAGCAGTACTTC.

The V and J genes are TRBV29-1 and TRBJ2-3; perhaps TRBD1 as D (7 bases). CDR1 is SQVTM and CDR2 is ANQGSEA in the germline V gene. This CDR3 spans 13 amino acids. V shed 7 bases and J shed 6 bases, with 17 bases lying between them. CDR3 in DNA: TGCAGCGCCCAGGGGGGAACCCCCGATACGCAGTATTTT. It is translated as CSAQGGTPDTQYF.

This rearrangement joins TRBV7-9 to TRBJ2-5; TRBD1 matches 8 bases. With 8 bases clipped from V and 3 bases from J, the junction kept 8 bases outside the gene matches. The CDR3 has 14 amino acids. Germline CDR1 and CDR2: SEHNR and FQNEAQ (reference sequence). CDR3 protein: CASDGQGGEETQYF. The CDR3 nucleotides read TGTGCCAGCGACGGACAGGGTGGGGAAGAGACCCAGTACTTC. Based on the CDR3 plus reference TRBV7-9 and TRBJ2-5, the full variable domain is DTGVSQNPRHKITKRGQNVTFRCDPISEHNRLYWYRQTLGQGPEFLTYFQNEAQLEKSRLLSDRFSAERPKGSFSTLEIQRTEQGDSAMYLCASDGQGGEETQYFGPGTRLLVL.

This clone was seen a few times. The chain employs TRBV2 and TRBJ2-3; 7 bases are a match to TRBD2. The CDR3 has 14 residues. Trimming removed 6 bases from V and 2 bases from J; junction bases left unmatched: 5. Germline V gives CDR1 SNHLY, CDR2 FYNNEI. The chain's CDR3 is CASRAGPNTDTQYF. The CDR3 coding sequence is TGTGCCAGCAGAGCGGGACCCAACACAGATACGCAGTATTTT. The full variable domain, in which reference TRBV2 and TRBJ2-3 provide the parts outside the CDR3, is EPEVTQTPSHQVTQMGQEVILRCVPISNHLYFYWYRQILGQKVEFLVSFYNNEISEKSEIFDDQFSVERPDGSNFTLKIRSTKLEDSAMYFCASRAGPNTDTQYFGPGTRLTVL.

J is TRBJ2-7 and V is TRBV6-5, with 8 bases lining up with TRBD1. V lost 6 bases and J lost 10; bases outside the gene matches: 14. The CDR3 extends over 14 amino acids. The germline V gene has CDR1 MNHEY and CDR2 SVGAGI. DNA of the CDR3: TGTGCCAGCAGGGCCGGGACAGGCGCCCGAGATCAGTACTTC. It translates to CASRAGTGARDQYF.